This T cell receptor beta chain was found in a study of T-cell reconstitution after alpha-beta-depleted transplantation in children. This sample's TCRbeta library carried unique molecular identifier barcodes. TCRdb re-called the PCR reads with MiXCR, one entry per CDR3 protein. The sample includes 500,000 or so distinct CDR3 sequences, 30% to 35% of them seen just once. This clonotype was observed a handful of times. Germline CDR1 and CDR2: MNHNS and SASEGT. The CDR3 loop spans 15 amino acids. The ends were cut back, 7 bases at V and 3 bases at J, with 17 bases in the middle. This clonotype was obtained from a human donor who donated a stem cell graft to a child with aplastic anemia. The specimen was PBMCs from the stem cell graft donor, collected from the stem cell graft. This sequence joins TRBV6-1 and TRBJ2-3; the D gene is possibly TRBD1 (6 bases). The CDR3 loop is CASKHGAGATDTQYF. The CDR3 DNA reads TGTGCCAGCAAGCACGGTGCAGGGGCGACAGATACGCAGTATTTT.